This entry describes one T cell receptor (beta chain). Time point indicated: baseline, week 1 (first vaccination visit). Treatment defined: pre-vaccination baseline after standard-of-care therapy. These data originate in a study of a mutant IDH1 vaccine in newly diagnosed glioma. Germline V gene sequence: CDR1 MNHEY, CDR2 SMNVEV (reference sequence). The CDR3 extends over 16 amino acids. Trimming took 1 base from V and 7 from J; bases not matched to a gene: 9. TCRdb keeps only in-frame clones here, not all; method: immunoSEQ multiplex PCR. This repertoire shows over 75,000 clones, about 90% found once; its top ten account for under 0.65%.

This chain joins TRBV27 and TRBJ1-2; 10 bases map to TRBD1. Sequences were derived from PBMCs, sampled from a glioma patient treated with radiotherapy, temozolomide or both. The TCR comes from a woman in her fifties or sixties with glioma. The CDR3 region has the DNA TGTGCCAGCAGTTTATGGGGGACAGGGGAAACGATTGGCTACACCTTC. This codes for CASSLWGTGETIGYTF.